What follows are 15 T cell receptor beta chains derived from one specimen sequenced in a study of post-analysis software for immune sequencing data. Antigens of these TCRs are unknown. Unique molecular identifiers had been added to the TCR beta cDNA libraries. TCRdb called the PCR reads again in MiXCR, with one record for every CDR3 protein. Of approximately 660,000 distinct CDR3 sequences in the sample, around 64% are singletons; the top ten hold roughly 12%. General study findings and limits: TRBV5-6, TRBV5-1 and TRBV20-1 were among a few TRBV segments more frequent in patients than controls.

The material sequenced was blood. These receptor sequences come from a girl aged 2-10 years with multiple sclerosis.

CDR3 coding DNA: TGCAGCGTTCTAACCGGGACAGCACAAGAGACCCAGTACTTC. The encoded protein is CSVLTGTAQETQYF. This chain links TRBV29-1 with TRBJ2-5, with TRBD1 identical over 7 bases. Per germline, CDR1 SQVTM and CDR2 ANQGSEA. J gave up 2 bases and V 5 bases, and 8 bases lay outside the gene matches. This CDR3 comprises 14 residues.

The CDR3 nucleotides read TGTGCCAGCAGTCCCCGGGCCAATGAGCAGTTCTTC. Translated: CASSPRANEQFF. The rearrangement links TRBV6-2 or TRBV6-3 to TRBJ2-1; unclear D gene. Trimming left V 5 bases short and J 6 bases short, with 8 bases between. The CDR3 length is 12 residues. Germline V CDR1 and CDR2: MNHEY, SVGEGT.

This clonotype was seen a handful of times. The chain has TRBV5-1 and TRBJ2-3; D is possibly TRBD2 (6 bases). The CDR3 contains 14 residues. Between the trimmed V and J ends, which lost 4 bases and 4 bases, there was a span of 13 bases. Germline assignment: CDR1 SGHRS and CDR2 YFSETQ. In DNA, the CDR3 is TGCGCCAGCAGCACTCGGACTACGGCAGATACGCAGTATTTT. Translation: CASSTRTTADTQYF. Complete variable domain (other parts from reference TRBV5-1 and TRBJ2-3): KAGVTQTPRYLIKTRGQQVTLSCSPISGHRSVSWYQQTPGQGLQFLFEYFSETQRNKGNFPGRFSGRQFSNSRSEMNVSTLELGDSALYLCASSTRTTADTQYFGPGTRLTVL.

The V gene is TRBV6-5, the J gene TRBJ2-1; 8 nucleotides match TRBD2. This CDR3 is 15 amino acids long. The germline CDR1 and CDR2 sequences are MNHEY and SVGAGI. Unmatched junction bases numbered 7, after V lost 6 bases and J lost 3 bases. The CDR3 reads CASSPSGSNYNEQFF. The DNA of the CDR3 is TGTGCCAGCAGCCCGAGCGGGAGTAACTACAATGAGCAGTTCTTC.

This clonotype was detected ten times or more. The chain carries TRBV28 and TRBJ2-5; a weak D match, TRBD2 (7 bases). The CDR3 covers 13 residues. The germline V gene has CDR1 MDHEN and CDR2 SYDVKM. V was cut by 6 bases and J by 5 bases, with 13 bases left in between. The CDR3 DNA follows: TGTGCCAGCAGCTTAGAGGGGGGGGAGACCCAGTACTTC. Translation: CASSLEGGETQYF.

The chain recombines TRBV29-1 with TRBJ1-2; D is unresolved. The CDR3 consists of 13 residues. Germline assignment: CDR1 SQVTM and CDR2 ANQGSEA. Trimming cost V 5 bases and J 2 bases, with 12 bases left between them. CDR3 bases: TGCAGCGTTCGCCCGAGATTAAACTATGGCTACACCTTC. Translating gives CSVRPRLNYGYTF.

V is TRBV10-3 and J is TRBJ2-5, with 12 bases that match TRBD2. This CDR3 contains 20 residues. The germline V gene encodes CDR1 ENHRY and CDR2 SYGVKD. Trimming took 6 bases from V and 2 from J; bases not matched to a gene: 19. As DNA, the CDR3 is TGTGCCATCAGACCGGGACTAGCGGGCGCAACACAAGGCACGCAAGAGACCCAGTACTTC. The encoded protein is CAIRPGLAGATQGTQETQYF.

The chain uses TRBV6-5 and TRBJ2-1, with D perhaps TRBD1 or TRBD2 (5 bases each). V was cut by 8 bases and J by 6 bases, with 17 bases left in between. Germline CDR1 and CDR2: MNHEY and SVGAGI. The length of the CDR3 is 14 residues. CDR3 nucleotide sequence: TGTGCCAGCCTCCCTCGGGGCCGGTCCAATGAGCAGTTCTTC. Translating it yields CASLPRGRSNEQFF.

J is TRBJ2-1 and V is TRBV5-1; 10 bases fit TRBD2. V trimming: 0 bases; J trimming: 8 bases; junction bases outside the gene matches: 8. The CDR3 loop spans 16 amino acids. The germline gives CDR1 SGHRS, CDR2 YFSETQ. In DNA, the CDR3 is TGCGCCAGCAGCTTGGTGGCTAGCGGGAGTGGGTATGAGCAGTTCTTC. This translates into CASSLVASGSGYEQFF.

This chain links TRBV5-1 with TRBJ1-5, with TRBD1 as a possible D gene (6 bases). This CDR3 region has 12 residues. Trimming took 3 bases from V and 6 from J, leaving 7 bases between them. CDR1 is SGHRS, CDR2 YFSETQ, per germline. CDR3 DNA: TGCGCCAGCAGCTACAGGGTTCAGCCCCAGCATTTT. Protein: CASSYRVQPQHF.

The chain has TRBV12-3 or TRBV12-4 and TRBJ2-3, with D possibly being TRBD1 or TRBD2 (5 bases each). V lost 1 base and J lost 0, with 14 bases in between. CDR3 length equals 17 residues. CDR3 region: CASSLEWDQASTDTQYF. The CDR3 DNA reads as TGTGCCAGCAGTTTAGAGTGGGACCAGGCGAGCACAGATACGCAGTATTTT.

This sequence joins TRBV19 and TRBJ2-1; 8 bases are a match to TRBD2. The germline CDR1 and CDR2 sequences are LNHDA and SQIVND (reference sequence). The CDR3 consists of 14 residues. Germline trimming cut 6 bases from V and 4 bases from J; bases unmatched to any gene: 5. The CDR3 sequence is CASRRTSQYNEQFF. In nucleotides, the CDR3 is TGTGCCAGTAGACGGACTAGCCAATACAATGAGCAGTTCTTC.

This clonotype was picked up a small number of times. The J gene is TRBJ2-1, the V gene TRBV7-2; D might be TRBD2 (6 bases). V was trimmed by 3 bases and J by 3 bases, leaving 12 bases between them. The germline V gene has CDR1 SGHTA and CDR2 FQGNSA. This CDR3 region has 15 residues. Here the CDR3 DNA reads TGTGCCAGCAGCTTCCGGGGGAATCACTACAATGAGCAGTTCTTC. Its protein product is CASSFRGNHYNEQFF.

This sequence joins TRBV20-1 and TRBJ2-5; the match to TRBD2 covers 10 bases. CDR1 and CDR2 from the germline V gene are DFQATT and SNEGSKA (reference sequence). The CDR3 has 13 residues. Unmatched junction bases numbered 3, after V lost 3 bases and J lost 5 bases. The CDR3 here is CSARVTSGETQYF. CDR3 DNA sequence: TGCAGTGCTAGGGTGACTAGCGGGGAGACCCAGTACTTC.

This CDR3 reads CSAEMVQGPYNEQFF. CDR3 in DNA: TGCAGTGCAGAGATGGTGCAGGGGCCCTACAATGAGCAGTTCTTC. This chain links TRBV20-1 with TRBJ2-1, with D perhaps matching TRBD1 (6 bases). This CDR3 has 15 amino acids. Trimming pared 6 bases from V and 2 bases from J, leaving 17 bases between. The germline V gene has CDR1 DFQATT and CDR2 SNEGSKA (reference sequence).